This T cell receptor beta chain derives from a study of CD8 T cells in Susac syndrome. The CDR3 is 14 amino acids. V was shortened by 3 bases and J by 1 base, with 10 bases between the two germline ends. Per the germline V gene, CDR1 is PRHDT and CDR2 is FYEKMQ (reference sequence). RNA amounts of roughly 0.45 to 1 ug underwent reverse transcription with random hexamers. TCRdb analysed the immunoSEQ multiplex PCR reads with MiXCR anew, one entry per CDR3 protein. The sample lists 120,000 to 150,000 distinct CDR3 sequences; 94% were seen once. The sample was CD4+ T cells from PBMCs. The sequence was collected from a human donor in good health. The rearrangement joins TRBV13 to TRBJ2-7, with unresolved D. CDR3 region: CASSFAFRSYEQYF. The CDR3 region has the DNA TGTGCCAGCAGCTTCGCCTTCAGATCCTACGAGCAGTACTTC.